The entry that follows covers one T cell receptor beta chain sequence. The length of the CDR3 is 17 residues. V lost 0 bases, J lost 5 bases, and 7 bases stayed unmatched. From germline, CDR1 is LNHNV and CDR2 YYDKDF (reference sequence). These data belong to a study of blood T cell repertoires in COVID-19. Clones were read by immunoSEQ multiplex PCR, and TCRdb kept only the in-frame ones, dropping some. The repertoire includes tens of thousands of clones, approximately 80% of them detected once, and more than 13% sits in the top ten. Sequencing used peripheral blood. The receptor was isolated from a human donor in a cohort sampled during active COVID-19. The chain employs TRBV15 and TRBJ2-5; TRBD1 matches at 12 bases. CDR3: CATSRETPGQGAETQYF. The CDR3 region has the DNA TGTGCCACCAGCAGAGAAACACCGGGACAGGGGGCCGAGACCCAGTACTTC.